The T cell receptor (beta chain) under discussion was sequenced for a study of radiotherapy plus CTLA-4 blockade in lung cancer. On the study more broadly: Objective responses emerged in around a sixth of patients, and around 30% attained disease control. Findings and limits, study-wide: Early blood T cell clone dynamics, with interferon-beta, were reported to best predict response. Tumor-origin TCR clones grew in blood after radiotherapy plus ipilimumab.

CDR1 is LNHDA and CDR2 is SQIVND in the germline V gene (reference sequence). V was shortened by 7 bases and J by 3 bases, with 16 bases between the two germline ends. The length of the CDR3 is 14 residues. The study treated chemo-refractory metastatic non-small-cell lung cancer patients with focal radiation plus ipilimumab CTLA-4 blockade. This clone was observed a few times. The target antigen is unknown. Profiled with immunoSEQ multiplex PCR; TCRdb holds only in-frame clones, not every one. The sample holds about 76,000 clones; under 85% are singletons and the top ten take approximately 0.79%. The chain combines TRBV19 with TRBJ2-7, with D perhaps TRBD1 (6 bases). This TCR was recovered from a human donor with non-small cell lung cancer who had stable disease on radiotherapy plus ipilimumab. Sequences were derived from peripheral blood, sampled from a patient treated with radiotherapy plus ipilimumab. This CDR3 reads CASTQPGAIYEQYF. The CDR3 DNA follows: TGTGCCAGTACCCAGCCAGGGGCCATCTACGAGCAGTACTTC.